Here is one T cell receptor beta chain with its context. The data are from a study of blood T cell repertoires in COVID-19. For the study at large: Samples representing acute and convalescent COVID-19 were sourced from the United States, Italy and Spain. PBMCs, B-cell-depleted T cells, or T cells were the source of the cDNA or gDNA that made up the material.

Only in-frame clones appear in the TCRdb table, and some are missing; sequencing was by immunoSEQ multiplex PCR. Found here are around 120,000 clones, about 87% of them singletons; the top ten hold more than 25%. Sequencing was done on a sample of peripheral blood. The sequence was collected from a woman aged 70-85 years with acute or convalescent COVID-19.

CDR3 loop: CASSLGQGIYEQYF. Here the CDR3 DNA reads TGTGCCAGCAGTTTGGGACAGGGTATTTACGAGCAGTACTTC. The chain recombines TRBV28 with TRBJ2-7; 9 nucleotides line up with TRBD1. Per the germline V gene, CDR1 is MDHEN and CDR2 is SYDVKM. The V gene end was trimmed by 3 bases and the J gene end by 4 bases; junction bases not matched to a gene: 4. The CDR3 loop spans 14 amino acids.